The rows below give T cell receptor beta chains drawn from one sample of a study of human T cells and chemical hapten exposure. From the RACE reads, TCRdb called clonotypes with MiXCR, one entry per CDR3 protein. The table lists under 40,000 distinct CDR3 sequences, around 12% of them singletons, with around 1.9% in the top ten. The sample here was whole blood, taken in connection with sensitization to the hapten diphenylcyclopropenone (DPC). Receptor source: a woman in her thirties or forties with alopecia areata. Some clones in this sample may be carry-over from other donors' samples. Both conserved end residues are part of each CDR3. The D gene is left open where the match is weak.

v_gene | len | d_gene | CDR3aa
TRBV6-6 | 15 | TRBD2 | CASSTSGRVPETQYF
TRBV7-9 | 12 | - | CASSRDLGEQYF
TRBV6-6 | 17 | - | CASTPGGAVGSNQPQHF
TRBV28 | 15 | - | CASSPLGVGTGELFF
TRBV7-6 | 15 | - | CASSLSSTVNYGYTF
TRBV2 | 14 | - | CASSVGGANTEAFF
TRBV12-3/TRBV12-4 | 14 | - | CASSLRPRSHEPYF
TRBV7-8 | 15 | - | CASSMGHENYNEQFF
TRBV28 | 13 | - | CASSFGPPYEQYF
TRBV6-1 | 13 | TRBD1 | CASREGARYEQYF
TRBV12-3/TRBV12-4 | 14 | - | CASSRDPRAETQYF
TRBV7-9 | 16 | TRBD2 | CASSLAALAGSYEQYF
TRBV28 | 13 | - | CASSSRENYGYTF
TRBV28 | 14 | - | CASSLGGYQETQYF
TRBV7-2 | 14 | - | CASSSGDPFNEQFF
TRBV11-2 | 15 | TRBD2 | CASSRAGTTLWEQYF
TRBV29-1 | 15 | - | CSAPLGFSVSETQYF
TRBV2 | 13 | - | CASNGDGKYEQYF
TRBV9 | 18 | TRBD2 | CASSVGLAGGLGTDTQYF
TRBV19 | 14 | TRBD1 | CASSSGQGDHTQYF
TRBV28 | 12 | - | CASSLAGGELFF
TRBV29-1 | 12 | TRBD2 | CSAGGEAYEQYF
TRBV11-2 | 12 | - | CASSTSTDTQYF
TRBV20-1 | 16 | TRBD2 | CSARDRVAGSTDTQYF
TRBV20-1 | 16 | TRBD2 | CTPRWATSGREVEQFF
TRBV7-2 | 15 | - | CASSLGAGDNYGYTF
TRBV28 | 11 | - | CASLSNTEAFF